The clone carrying this T cell receptor (beta chain) was detected only a few times. TCRdb keeps only in-frame clones here, not all; method: immunoSEQ multiplex PCR. The sample has around 160,000 clones, approximately 94% seen once. This record comes from a study of T cell responses to AZD1222 COVID-19 vaccine. This receptor was obtained from an adult in good health. The sample was peripheral blood, taken on day 0 of AZD1222 vaccination.

The CDR3 DNA reads as TGTGCCAGCTCACCGGAGACTGAAGCTTTCTTT. The encoded protein is CASSPETEAFF. The chain recombines TRBV18 with TRBJ1-1, with unresolved D. CDR1 KGHSH and CDR2 LQKENI come from the germline V gene. The CDR3 runs to 11 residues. The ends were cut back, 3 bases at V and 5 bases at J, with 4 bases in the middle.